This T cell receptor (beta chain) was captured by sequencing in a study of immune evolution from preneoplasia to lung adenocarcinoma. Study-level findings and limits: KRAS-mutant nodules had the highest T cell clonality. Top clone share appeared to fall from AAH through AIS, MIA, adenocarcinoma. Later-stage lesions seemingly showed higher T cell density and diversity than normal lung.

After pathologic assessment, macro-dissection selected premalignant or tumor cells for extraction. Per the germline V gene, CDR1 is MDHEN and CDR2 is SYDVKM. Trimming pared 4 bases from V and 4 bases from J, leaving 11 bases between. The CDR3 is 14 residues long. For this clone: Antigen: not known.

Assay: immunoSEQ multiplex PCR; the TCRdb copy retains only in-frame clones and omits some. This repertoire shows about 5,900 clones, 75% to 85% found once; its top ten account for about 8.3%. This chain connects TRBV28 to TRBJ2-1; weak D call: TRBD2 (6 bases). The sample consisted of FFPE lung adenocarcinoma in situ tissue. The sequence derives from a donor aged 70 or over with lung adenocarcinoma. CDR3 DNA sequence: TGTGCCAGCAGTTGGGCTAGCGCTTACAATGAGCAGTTCTTC. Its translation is CASSWASAYNEQFF.